One and the same sample provided the 25 T cell receptor beta chains below, sequenced in a study of blood T cell dynamics during melanoma immunotherapy. Specified time point: pre-treatment baseline. Produced via immunoSEQ multiplex PCR; TCRdb's table is partial and in-frame only. The repertoire holds about 16,000 clones, with roughly 92% as singletons. Sequencing used blood, obtained from a patient treated with checkpoint blockade. The source of these receptors is a human donor with melanoma.

This clone was counted a single time. The chain carries TRBV5-4 and TRBJ1-5, with D possibly matching TRBD1 (5 bases). This CDR3 is built from 14 residues. V gave up 4 bases and J gave up 9 bases, with 17 bases separating them. The germline V gene encodes CDR1 SGHNT and CDR2 YYREEE (reference sequence). CDR3 sequence: CASSQWGGPAPQHF. The CDR3, as DNA: TGTGCCAGCAGCCAATGGGGGGGTCCGGCGCCCCAGCATTTT.

This chain joins TRBV5-4 and TRBJ1-2, with D perhaps matching TRBD1 (5 bases). The CDR3 spans 13 residues. V dropped 4 bases and J dropped 8 bases, with 15 bases sitting between them. Germline V lookup: CDR1 SGHNT, CDR2 YYREEE (reference sequence). Here the CDR3 reads CASSPGGTRGYTF. CDR3 nucleotide sequence: TGTGCCAGCAGCCCCGGGGGGACGAGGGGCTACACCTTC.

The rearrangement links TRBV28 to TRBJ1-6; TRBD1 matches at 10 bases. In germline, CDR1 is MDHEN, CDR2 SYDVKM. CDR3 length: 15 amino acids. V lost 5 bases and J lost 9; bases outside the gene matches: 7. The CDR3 loop is CASSTRGTGASPLHF. As DNA, the CDR3 is TGTGCCAGCAGTACACGGGGGACAGGGGCTTCACCCCTCCACTTT.

The chain carries TRBV30 and TRBJ1-4; D is perhaps TRBD1 (5 bases). The CDR3 is made up of 13 amino acids. The V end lost 0 bases, the J end lost 8 bases, and 10 bases lay between the germline ends. CDR1 is GTSNPN, CDR2 SVGIG, per germline (reference sequence). The DNA for the CDR3 is TGTGCCTGGAGTGTACCCCGGGGGGAAAAACTGTTTTTT. It translates to CAWSVPRGEKLFF.

The chain has TRBV9 and TRBJ1-2, with 7 bases aligning to TRBD1. The V gene end was trimmed by 1 base and the J gene end by 6 bases; junction bases not matched to a gene: 9. Germline assignment: CDR1 SGDLS and CDR2 YYNGEE. The length of the CDR3 is 15 residues. The CDR3 DNA follows: TGTGCCAGCAGCGTATTAGGGGGCGAGATTGATGGCTACACCTTC. It translates to CASSVLGGEIDGYTF.

This chain's CDR3 is CASSYGLANEQYF. The CDR3 DNA reads TGTGCCAGCAGTTACGGACTAGCAAACGAGCAGTACTTC. The genes are TRBV6-5 and TRBJ2-7; TRBD2 agrees at 8 bases. CDR3 size: 13 residues. The germline V gene has CDR1 MNHEY and CDR2 SVGAGI. The V segment lost 2 bases and the J segment 5 bases; nucleotides outside the gene matches: 2.

This chain uses TRBV7-2 with TRBJ2-7, with D perhaps matching TRBD2 (6 bases). Germline CDR1 is SGHTA and CDR2 is FQGNSA. V lost 4 bases and J lost 6, with 16 bases in between. The CDR3 runs to 14 residues. The CDR3 bases are TGTGCCAGCAGCTCGGGCGGAGGGTGGGGCGAGCAGTACTTC. Its translation: CASSSGGGWGEQYF.

This clone has a single count. One end of the junction is discordant with germline, which a read error may explain. V is TRBV7-2 and J is TRBJ2-7; D is possibly TRBD1 (6 bases). The CDR3 loop spans 14 amino acids. The germline CDR1 and CDR2 sequences are SGHTA and FQGNSA. The CDR3: CASSLLGAPYEQYF. CDR3 bases: TGTGCCAGCAGCTTGTTGGGGGCTCCCTATGAGCAGTACTTC.

The chain joins TRBV5-1 to TRBJ1-6; the D gene is possibly TRBD1 (6 bases). CDR1 SGHRS and CDR2 YFSETQ come from the germline V gene. This CDR3 has 17 residues. V lost 4 bases and J 4 bases, leaving 18 bases between the germline ends. The CDR3 nucleotides are TGCGCCAGCAGCCTAATGACAGGCTCCCCATATAATTCACCCCTCCACTTT. Translation gives CASSLMTGSPYNSPLHF. Supplemented by reference TRBV5-1 and TRBJ1-6, the full variable domain reads KAGVTQTPRYLIKTRGQQVTLSCSPISGHRSVSWYQQTPGQGLQFLFEYFSETQRNKGNFPGRFSGRQFSNSRSEMNVSTLELGDSALYLCASSLMTGSPYNSPLHFGNGTRLTVT.

The chain combines TRBV11-1 with TRBJ2-7; TRBD1 or TRBD2 may be the D gene (6 bases each). This CDR3 has 13 amino acids. CDR1 is SGHAT and CDR2 is FQDESV in the germline V gene (reference sequence). V was shortened by 5 bases and J by 6 bases, with 14 bases between the two germline ends. The CDR3 region is CASSKREGGEQYF. The CDR3 nucleotides are TGTGCCAGCAGCAAGCGCGAGGGGGGCGAGCAGTACTTC.

The chain joins TRBV6-1 to TRBJ1-2; 7 positions match TRBD1. Trimming removed 2 bases from V and 8 bases from J; junction bases left unmatched: 11. CDR1 is MNHNS and CDR2 is SASEGT in the germline V gene. The CDR3 has 15 amino acids. The CDR3 loop is CASSETETGFGGYTF. The DNA for the CDR3 is TGTGCCAGCAGTGAAACAGAGACAGGGTTCGGGGGCTACACCTTC.

The chain has TRBV6-5 and TRBJ1-1, with 9 bases matching TRBD1. Germline CDR1 and CDR2: MNHEY and SVGAGI. The CDR3 length is 13 residues. Losses at the gene ends were 7 bases for V and 8 bases for J; bases not matched to a gene: 8. The CDR3 here is CASIGQGWMEAFF. CDR3 bases: TGTGCCAGCATAGGACAGGGGTGGATGGAAGCTTTCTTT.

V usage is TRBV18 and J usage is TRBJ1-5; a weak D match, TRBD1 (6 bases). The CDR3 runs to 13 residues. CDR1 and CDR2 (germline): KGHSH, LQKENI. The V and J ends lost 5 bases and 6 bases respectively, with 11 bases between them. The CDR3 protein is CASSAGVGQPQHF. The DNA of the CDR3 is TGTGCCAGCTCAGCAGGGGTGGGTCAGCCCCAGCATTTT.

The CDR3 spells CASSPPSQTLGNTEAFF. CDR3 bases: TGTGCCAGCAGCCCACCCTCCCAGACCCTCGGGAACACTGAAGCTTTCTTT. This rearrangement joins TRBV7-9 to TRBJ1-1; D ambiguous. V lost 5 bases to trimming and J lost 1 base, with 20 bases between them. Germline V gene data show CDR1 as SEHNR and CDR2 as FQNEAQ (reference sequence). This CDR3 is 17 amino acids long.

The CDR3 sequence is CASSKQGDSNQPQHF. CDR3 sequence (DNA): TGTGCCAGCAGTAAACAGGGGGATAGCAATCAGCCCCAGCATTTT. The chain joins TRBV6-1 to TRBJ1-5, with 8 bases matching TRBD1. CDR1 is MNHNS, CDR2 SASEGT, per germline. The J segment lost 0 bases and the V segment lost 5 bases, leaving 3 bases of the junction unmatched. The CDR3 has 15 amino acids.

V usage is TRBV4-2 and J usage is TRBJ2-1; perhaps TRBD2 as D (6 bases). V was cut by 0 bases and J by 5 bases, with 14 bases left in between. From germline, CDR1 is LGHNA and CDR2 YNFKEQ. CDR3 length equals 16 residues. In DNA, the CDR3 is TGTGCCAGCAGCCAAGACGGGGGAGGAGTCCACAATGAGCAGTTCTTC. Its translation: CASSQDGGGVHNEQFF.

This chain links TRBV7-8 with TRBJ1-5, with TRBD1 matching over 8 bases. The CDR3 is 15 residues long. Germline lookup yields CDR1 SGHVS and CDR2 FQNEAQ. Unmatched junction bases numbered 7, after V lost 5 bases and J lost 4 bases. CDR3 sequence reads: CASSPRTGLNQPQHF. In DNA, the CDR3 is TGTGCCAGCAGCCCGCGGACAGGGTTGAATCAGCCCCAGCATTTT.

This clone was seen more than once but under ten times. V is TRBV9 and J is TRBJ1-2, with 12 bases that match TRBD1. The trim removed 4 bases at V and 7 bases at J, leaving 8 bases unmatched. The CDR3 contains 15 residues. Germline V gives CDR1 SGDLS, CDR2 YYNGEE. The CDR3 nucleotides are TGTGCCAGCAGCCCCGGGGGACAGGGGGCGATTGGCTACACCTTC. Amino acid sequence: CASSPGGQGAIGYTF.

The CDR3 sequence: CASSNAPGTGGTEAFF. The CDR3 DNA sequence: TGTGCCAGTAGTAACGCTCCCGGGACAGGTGGCACTGAAGCTTTCTTT. The chain recombines TRBV19 with TRBJ1-1; 8 positions agree with TRBD1. The CDR3 is 16 amino acids. The germline V gene has CDR1 LNHDA and CDR2 SQIVND (reference sequence). V shed 4 bases, J shed 4 bases, and the junction held 11 bases outside the gene matches.

The chain carries TRBV7-9 and TRBJ2-1, with D perhaps matching TRBD1 or TRBD2 (5 bases each). The CDR3 has 17 residues. V lost 0 bases and J 1 base, leaving 13 bases between the germline ends. Germline V gene sequence: CDR1 SEHNR, CDR2 FQNEAQ (reference sequence). The CDR3 DNA reads as TGTGCCAGCAGCTTAGCGGTCGGGACGGGGTCCTACAATGAGCAGTTCTTC. Protein sequence: CASSLAVGTGSYNEQFF.

V usage is TRBV13 and J usage is TRBJ2-3, with TRBD2 identical over 9 bases. This CDR3 comprises 16 residues. CDR1 is PRHDT, CDR2 FYEKMQ, per germline (reference sequence). V gave up 5 bases and J gave up 4 bases; unmatched junction bases: 10. CDR3: CASSGPGLARPDTQYF. DNA of the CDR3: TGTGCCAGCAGCGGACCGGGACTAGCTCGGCCAGATACGCAGTATTTT.

The rearrangement joins TRBV7-2 to TRBJ2-3, with D unresolved. The CDR3 loop spans 16 amino acids. V was clipped by 6 bases and J by 4 bases, with 20 bases between them. Per germline, CDR1 SGHTA and CDR2 FQGNSA. The CDR3 DNA reads TGTGCCAGCAGTACCGACGCCTCAGCCCCTCCAGATACGCAGTATTTT. Its protein product is CASSTDASAPPDTQYF.

J is TRBJ2-7 and V is TRBV2; D might be TRBD1 (6 bases). This CDR3 is built from 13 residues. CDR1 is SNHLY and CDR2 is FYNNEI in the germline V gene. Trimming pared 6 bases from V and 2 bases from J, leaving 11 bases between. CDR3 coding DNA: TGTGCCAGCAGGGAGACAGGCCCCTACGAGCAGTACTTC. Protein: CASRETGPYEQYF.

The V gene is TRBV18, the J gene TRBJ2-7; maybe TRBD1 (6 bases). Germline V gene data show CDR1 as KGHSH and CDR2 as LQKENI. Trimming took 2 bases from V and 5 from J, leaving 7 bases between them. The CDR3 spans 12 residues. CDR3 DNA: TGTGCCAGCTCACCAAACAGGGACGAGCAGTACTTC. Its protein product is CASSPNRDEQYF.

This clone was seen just once. CDR3 region: CTSSQDHPQKTNTEAFF. The CDR3 DNA is TGCACCAGCAGCCAAGATCATCCACAGAAGACGAACACTGAAGCTTTCTTT. The rearrangement uses TRBV1 and TRBJ1-1; the table's D call of TRBD1 was not tested on the DNA. TRBV1 is noted as a pseudogene. This CDR3 contains 17 residues.